This T cell receptor (beta chain) is from a study of spatial heterogeneity in lung cancer. As for the study in general: The study consistently detected more beta-chain than alpha-chain sequences.

Each TCR cDNA molecule carried a unique molecular identifier. TCRdb redid the calling of the 5' RACE reads with MiXCR, one entry per CDR3 protein. The sample has about 6,900 distinct CDR3 sequences; around 3.6% are singletons. Many counts were recorded for this clonotype. This beta chain lies outside the target of a library built for alpha chains; its clone size means little. The CDR3 extends over 15 amino acids. Trimming pared 6 bases from V and 0 bases from J, leaving 14 bases between. Per germline, CDR1 SNHLY and CDR2 FYNNEI. Time point meaning: sample taken at primary tumor resection. The study sequenced unsorted whole RNA from tumor, nontumor lung or frozen PBMC. The donor group consisted of some 70 patients who had untreated, early-stage non-small cell lung cancer.

This specimen was normal lung tissue next to the tumor, taken at surgery. The chain joins TRBV2 to TRBJ1-1, with D unclear. The origin of this receptor is a female donor with early-stage non-small cell lung cancer. Written as DNA, the CDR3 is TGTGCCAGCAGCTGGCGGCAGGTCATGAACACTGAAGCTTTCTTT. Translating gives CASSWRQVMNTEAFF.